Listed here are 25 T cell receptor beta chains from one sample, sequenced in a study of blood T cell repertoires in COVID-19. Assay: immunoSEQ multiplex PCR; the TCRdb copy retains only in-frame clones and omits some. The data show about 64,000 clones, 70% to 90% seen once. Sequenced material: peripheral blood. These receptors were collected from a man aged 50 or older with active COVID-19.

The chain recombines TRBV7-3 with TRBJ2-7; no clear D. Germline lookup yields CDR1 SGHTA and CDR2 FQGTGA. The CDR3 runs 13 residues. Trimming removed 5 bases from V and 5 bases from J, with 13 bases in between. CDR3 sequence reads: CASSATPLDEQYF. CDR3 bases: TGTGCCAGCAGCGCTACCCCCTTGGACGAGCAGTACTTC.

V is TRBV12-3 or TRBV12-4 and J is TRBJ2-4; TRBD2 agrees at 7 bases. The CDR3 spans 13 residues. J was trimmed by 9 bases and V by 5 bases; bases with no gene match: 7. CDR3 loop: CASSQTSLGIQYF. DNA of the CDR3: TGTGCCAGCAGTCAGACTAGCCTGGGCATTCAGTACTTC.

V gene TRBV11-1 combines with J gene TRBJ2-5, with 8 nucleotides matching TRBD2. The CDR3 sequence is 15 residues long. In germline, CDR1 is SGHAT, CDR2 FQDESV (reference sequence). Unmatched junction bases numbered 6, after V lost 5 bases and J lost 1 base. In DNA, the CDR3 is TGTGCCAGCAGCGCCGGGACTAGAACCCAAGAGACCCAGTACTTC. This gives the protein CASSAGTRTQETQYF. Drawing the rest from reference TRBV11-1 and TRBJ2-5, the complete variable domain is EAEVAQSPRYKITEKSQAVAFWCDPISGHATLYWYRQILGQGPELLVQFQDESVVDDSQLPKDRFSAERLKGVDSTLKIQPAELGDSAMYLCASSAGTRTQETQYFGPGTRLLVL.

The CDR3 protein is CASSLSQGSNQPQHF. CDR3 in DNA: TGTGCCAGCAGCTTGAGCCAGGGTAGCAATCAGCCCCAGCATTTT. The V and J genes are TRBV5-6 and TRBJ1-5, with a tentative D call TRBD1 (5 bases). There are 15 residues in the CDR3. With 1 base removed from V and 0 bases from J, the gap between germline ends came to 8 bases. Germline V gives CDR1 SGHDT, CDR2 YYEEEE.

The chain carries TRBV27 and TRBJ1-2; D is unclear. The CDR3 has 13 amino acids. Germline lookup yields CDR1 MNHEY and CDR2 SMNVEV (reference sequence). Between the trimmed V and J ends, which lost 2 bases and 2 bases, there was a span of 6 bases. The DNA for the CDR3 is TGTGCCAGCAGTTTAAGGGAGAACTATGGCTACACCTTC. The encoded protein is CASSLRENYGYTF.

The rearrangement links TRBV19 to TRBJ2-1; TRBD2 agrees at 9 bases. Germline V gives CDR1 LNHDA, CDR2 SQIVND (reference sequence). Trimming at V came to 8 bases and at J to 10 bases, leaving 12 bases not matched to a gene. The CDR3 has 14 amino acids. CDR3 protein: CASSHAAGGREQFF. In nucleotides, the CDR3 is TGTGCCAGTTCACACGCGGCGGGAGGGAGGGAGCAGTTCTTC.

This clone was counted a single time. CDR3 in amino acids: CASSFGRGGTDTQYF. For the CDR3, the DNA is TGCGCCAGCAGCTTCGGGCGGGGGGGCACAGATACGCAGTATTTT. The V and J genes are TRBV5-1 and TRBJ2-3; TRBD2 matches at 8 bases. Germline V gene data show CDR1 as SGHRS and CDR2 as YFSETQ. With 2 bases clipped from V and 1 base from J, the junction kept 3 bases outside the gene matches. The CDR3 is 15 amino acids.

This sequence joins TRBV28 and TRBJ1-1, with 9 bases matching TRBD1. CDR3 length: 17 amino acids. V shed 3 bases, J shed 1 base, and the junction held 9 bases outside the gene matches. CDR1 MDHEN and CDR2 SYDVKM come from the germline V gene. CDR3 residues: CASSFIFRDRANTEAFF. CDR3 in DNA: TGTGCCAGCAGTTTCATTTTCCGGGACAGGGCGAACACTGAAGCTTTCTTT. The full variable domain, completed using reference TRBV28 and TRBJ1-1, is DVKVTQSSRYLVKRTGEKVFLECVQDMDHENMFWYRQDPGLGLRLIYFSYDVKMKEKGDIPEGYSVSREKKERFSLILESASTNQTSMYLCASSFIFRDRANTEAFFGQGTRLTVV.

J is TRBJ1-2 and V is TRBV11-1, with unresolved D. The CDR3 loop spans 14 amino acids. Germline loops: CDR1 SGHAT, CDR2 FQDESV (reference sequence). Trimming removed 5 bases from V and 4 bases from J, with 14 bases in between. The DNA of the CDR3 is TGTGCCAGCAGCCCCATGGGCCGGGGCTATGGCTACACCTTC. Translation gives CASSPMGRGYGYTF.

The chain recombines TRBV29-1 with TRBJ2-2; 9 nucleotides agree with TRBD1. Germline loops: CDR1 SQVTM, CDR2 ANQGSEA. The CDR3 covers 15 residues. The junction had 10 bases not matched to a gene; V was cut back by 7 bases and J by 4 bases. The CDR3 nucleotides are TGCAGCGCCGGGGACAGGGTTGTCGGCACCGGGGAGCTGTTTTTT. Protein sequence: CSAGDRVVGTGELFF.

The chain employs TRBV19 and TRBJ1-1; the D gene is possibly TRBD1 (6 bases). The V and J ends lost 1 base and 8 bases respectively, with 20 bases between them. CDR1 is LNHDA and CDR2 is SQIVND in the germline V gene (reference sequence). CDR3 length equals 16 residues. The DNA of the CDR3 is TGTGCCAGTAGTATAGTAGGGGGACACAGGGCATTGGAAGCTTTCTTT. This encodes CASSIVGGHRALEAFF.

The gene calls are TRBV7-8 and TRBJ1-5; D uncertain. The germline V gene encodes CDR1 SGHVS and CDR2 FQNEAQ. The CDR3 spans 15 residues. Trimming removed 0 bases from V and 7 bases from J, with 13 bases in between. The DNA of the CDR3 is TGTGCCAGCAGCTTAGCGGGAGAGCCTGGACAGCCCCAGCATTTT. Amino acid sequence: CASSLAGEPGQPQHF. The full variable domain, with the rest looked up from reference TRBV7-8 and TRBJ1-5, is GAGVSQSPRYKVAKRGQDVALRCDPISGHVSLFWYQQALGQGPEFLTYFQNEAQLDKSGLPSDRFFAERPEGSVSTLKIQRTQQEDSAVYLCASSLAGEPGQPQHFGDGTRLSIL.

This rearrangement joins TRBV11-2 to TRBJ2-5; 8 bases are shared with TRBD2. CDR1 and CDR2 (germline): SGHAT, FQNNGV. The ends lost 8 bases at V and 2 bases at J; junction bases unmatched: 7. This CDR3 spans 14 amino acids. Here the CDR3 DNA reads TGTGCCAGCTCGGGGCTAGCGGGTCAAGAGACCCAGTACTTC. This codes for CASSGLAGQETQYF.

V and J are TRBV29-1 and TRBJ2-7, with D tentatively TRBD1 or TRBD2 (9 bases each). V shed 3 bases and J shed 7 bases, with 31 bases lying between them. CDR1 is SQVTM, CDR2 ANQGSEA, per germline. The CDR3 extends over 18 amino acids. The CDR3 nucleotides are TGCAGCGTTGATGGGGGACAGGGCGGCGGGAGGGCCGGATTGGAGCAGTACTTC. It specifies CSVDGGQGGGRAGLEQYF.

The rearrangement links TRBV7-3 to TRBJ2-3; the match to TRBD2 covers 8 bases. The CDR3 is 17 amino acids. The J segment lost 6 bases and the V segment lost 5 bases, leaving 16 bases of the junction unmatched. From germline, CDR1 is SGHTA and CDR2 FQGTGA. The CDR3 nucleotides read TGTGCCAGCAGCCCCAAGACTAGCGCTCGAGGGGCGGATACGCAGTATTTT. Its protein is CASSPKTSARGADTQYF.

The CDR3 DNA sequence: TGTGCCAGTAGTAACGAGGGGGCCCGGTCGGAGCCCCAGCATTTT. Protein: CASSNEGARSEPQHF. The chain links TRBV19 to TRBJ1-5, with 7 bases identical to TRBD1. The germline V gene encodes CDR1 LNHDA and CDR2 SQIVND (reference sequence). Unmatched junction bases numbered 11, after V lost 4 bases and J lost 8 bases. The CDR3 runs 15 residues. Based on the CDR3 plus reference TRBV19 and TRBJ1-5, the full variable domain is DGGITQSPKYLFRKEGQNVTLSCEQNLNHDAMYWYRQDPGQGLRLIYYSQIVNDFQKGDIAEGYSVSREKKESFPLTVTSAQKNPTAFYLCASSNEGARSEPQHFGDGTRLSIL.

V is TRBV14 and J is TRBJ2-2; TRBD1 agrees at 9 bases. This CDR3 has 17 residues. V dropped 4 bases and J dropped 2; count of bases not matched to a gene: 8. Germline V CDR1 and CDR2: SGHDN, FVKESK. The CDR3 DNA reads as TGTGCCAGCAGCCCCGAACAGGGGGCCGAAAACACCGGGGAGCTGTTTTTT. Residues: CASSPEQGAENTGELFF. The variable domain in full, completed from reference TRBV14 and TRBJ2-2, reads EAGVTQFPSHSVIEKGQTVTLRCDPISGHDNLYWYRRVMGKEIKFLLHFVKESKQDESGMPNNRFLAERTGGTYSTLKVQPAELEDSGVYFCASSPEQGAENTGELFFGEGSRLTVL.

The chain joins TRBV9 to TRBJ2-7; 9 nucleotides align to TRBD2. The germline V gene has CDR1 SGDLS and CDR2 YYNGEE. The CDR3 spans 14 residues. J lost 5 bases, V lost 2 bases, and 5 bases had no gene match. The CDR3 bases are TGTGCCAGCAGCGTCAGCGGGAGGCTGGACGAGCAGTACTTC. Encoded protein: CASSVSGRLDEQYF.

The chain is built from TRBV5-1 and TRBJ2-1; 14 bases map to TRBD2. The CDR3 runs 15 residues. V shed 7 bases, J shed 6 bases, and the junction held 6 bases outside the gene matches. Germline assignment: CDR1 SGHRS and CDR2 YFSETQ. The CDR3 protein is CASGTSGSYLNEQFF. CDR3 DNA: TGCGCCAGCGGGACTAGCGGGAGTTATCTCAATGAGCAGTTCTTC.

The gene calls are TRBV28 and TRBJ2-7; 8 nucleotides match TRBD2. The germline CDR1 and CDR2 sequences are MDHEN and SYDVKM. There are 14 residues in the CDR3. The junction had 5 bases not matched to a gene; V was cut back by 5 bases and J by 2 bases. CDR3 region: CASSPLAETYEQYF. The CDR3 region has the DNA TGTGCCAGCAGTCCACTAGCGGAGACCTACGAGCAGTACTTC.

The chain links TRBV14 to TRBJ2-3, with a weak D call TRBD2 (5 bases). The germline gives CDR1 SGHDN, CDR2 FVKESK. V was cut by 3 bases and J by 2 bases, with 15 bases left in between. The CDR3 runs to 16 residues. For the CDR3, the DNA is TGTGCCAGCAGCCACGAAGGCCGAGGGAACACAGATACGCAGTATTTT. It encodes CASSHEGRGNTDTQYF.

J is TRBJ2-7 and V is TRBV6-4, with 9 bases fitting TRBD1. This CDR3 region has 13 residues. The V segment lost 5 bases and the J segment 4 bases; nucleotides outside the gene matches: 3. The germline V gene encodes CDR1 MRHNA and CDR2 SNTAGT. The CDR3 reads CASSRDRDYEQYF. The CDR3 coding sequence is TGTGCCAGCAGTCGGGACAGGGATTACGAGCAGTACTTC.

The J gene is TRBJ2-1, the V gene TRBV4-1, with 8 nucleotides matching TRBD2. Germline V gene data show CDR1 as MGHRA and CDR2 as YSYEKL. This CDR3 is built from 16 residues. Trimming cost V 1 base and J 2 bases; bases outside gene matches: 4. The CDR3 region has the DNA TGCGCCAGCAGCCAAGGGACTAGCCGGACCTACAATGAGCAGTTCTTC. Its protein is CASSQGTSRTYNEQFF.

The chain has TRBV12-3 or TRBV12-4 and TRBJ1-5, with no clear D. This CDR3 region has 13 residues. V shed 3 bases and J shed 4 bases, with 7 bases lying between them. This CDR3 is CASSFRENQPQHF. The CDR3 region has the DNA TGTGCCAGCAGTTTCCGGGAAAATCAGCCCCAGCATTTT.

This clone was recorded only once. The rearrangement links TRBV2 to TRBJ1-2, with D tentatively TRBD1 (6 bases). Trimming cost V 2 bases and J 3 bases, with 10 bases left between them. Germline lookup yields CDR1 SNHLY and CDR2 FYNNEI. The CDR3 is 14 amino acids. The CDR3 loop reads CASSETRGHYGYTF. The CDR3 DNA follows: TGTGCCAGCAGTGAAACCAGGGGTCACTATGGCTACACCTTC.